This T cell receptor beta chain is drawn from a study of shared clonotypes between healthy human individuals. The assay used deep level. The data were produced by immunoSEQ multiplex PCR, yet TCRdb's version contains in-frame clones alone and is incomplete. The top ten hold approximately 0.39% of the sample, which has 2 million to 2.5 million clones, about nine tenths seen once. Looked up from germline, CDR1 is SGHTA and CDR2 is FQGNSA. V dropped 6 bases and J dropped 5 bases, with 17 bases sitting between them. There are 14 residues in the CDR3. Study results and caveats: Only a few donors were included, so the genetic and exposure-history diversity represented was limited.

About this clone: What it binds is not known.

Donors, without exception, were Caucasian adults residing in Nashville, Tennessee. A CD45RA-negative memory subset and a CD45RA+ naive subset were separated from the CD4+ cells. The source material was naive CD4+ T cells from PBMCs. Subset: CD45RA+ positively selected. The TCR originated in a young man in good health. Some clones in this sample may be carry-over from other donors' samples. The chain recombines TRBV7-2 with TRBJ2-7; a possible D gene is TRBD1 (6 bases). This CDR3 reads CASSFPDRRNEQYF. As DNA, the CDR3 is TGTGCCAGCAGTTTCCCCGACAGGAGAAACGAGCAGTACTTC.